The 2 T cell receptor beta chains in this list originate from one sample, sequenced in a study of T cells in Graves' hyperthyroidism and ophthalmopathy. What was amplified from RNA transcripts were TCR beta CDR3 regions. The TCR CDR3 first-round RT-PCR relied on the HTBI primer set. TCRdb re-called the multiplex PCR reads through MiXCR, storing one row per CDR3 protein. In the table there are fewer than 900,000 distinct CDR3 sequences, roughly a sixth of which are singletons. The sequenced material came from blood. The receptors come from a woman between 45 and 60 years old with Graves' hyperthyroidism that later progressed to Graves' ophthalmopathy.

This clonotype appeared once. The V gene is TRBV7-9, the J gene TRBJ1-4, with D tentatively TRBD1 (6 bases). Trimming took off 5 bases at V and 7 bases at J, with 17 bases between the two ends. CDR1 and CDR2 (germline): SEHNR, FQNEAQ (reference sequence). The CDR3 extends over 15 amino acids. The CDR3: CASSTQPGAGEKLFF. The CDR3 bases are TGTGCCAGCAGCACCCAACCGGGGGCCGGTGAAAAACTGTTTTTT.

The chain employs TRBV30 and TRBJ2-6; unclear D gene. There are 14 residues in the CDR3. The germline V gene has CDR1 GTSNPN and CDR2 SVGIG (reference sequence). V was pared by 1 base and J by 1 base, with 5 bases between. Here the CDR3 DNA reads TGTGCCTGGAGTGGGGGTTCTGGGGCCAACGTCCTGACTTTC. Translating gives CAWSGGSGANVLTF. The variable domain in full, completed from reference TRBV30 and TRBJ2-6, reads SQTIHQWPATLVQPVGSPLSLECTVEGTSNPNLYWYRQAAGRGLQLLFYSVGIGQISSEVPQNLSASRPQDRQFILSSKKLLLSDSGFYLCAWSGGSGANVLTFGAGSRLTVL.